This TCR beta chain was sequenced for a study of OX40 agonist ivuxolimab in advanced cancers. Cycle 7 day 1, cycle 4 day 1, and baseline were the timepoints at which blood was sampled. Germline V CDR1 and CDR2: SGHRS, YFSETQ. Trimming removed 4 bases from V and 0 bases from J; junction bases left unmatched: 4. CDR3 length: 16 amino acids. The protocol was immunoSEQ multiplex PCR, while the TCRdb copy is restricted to in-frame clones and leaves out a portion. The data contain fewer than 75,000 clones, around 90% of them singletons. V usage is TRBV5-1 and J usage is TRBJ1-1, with 12 bases matching TRBD1. Material: CD4+ or CD8+ T cells sorted from blood, obtained in a trial of the OX40 agonist ivuxolimab. The receptor was isolated from an adult with an advanced solid tumor such as melanoma, head and neck, liver or kidney cancer. This CDR3 reads CASSHGTGGLNTEAFF. CDR3 DNA: TGCGCCAGCAGCCACGGGACAGGGGGCTTGAACACTGAAGCTTTCTTT.